This T cell receptor beta chain stems from a study of graft-versus-host responses after intestinal transplantation. About the research overall: Transplant recipients had multivisceral, liver-intestinal, or isolated intestinal grafts. Anti-thymocyte globulin induction, then tacrolimus and steroids for two to four years, went to all recipients. General study results and limits: Marrow from the recipient contained GvH clones, some of which had appeared first in ileum or blood. Peak circulating GvH clone levels were associated with early post-transplant HvG declines.

Using immunoSEQ multiplex PCR, the repertoire was profiled, and TCRdb retains in-frame clones only, with some absent. This sample yields about 41,000 clones, of which approximately 95% are seen a single time; more than 0.45% belongs to the top ten. In the case of this clone: What it binds is not known.

V lost 6 bases to trimming and J lost 2 bases, with 8 bases between them. The CDR3 contains 13 residues. Germline V gives CDR1 MNHEY, CDR2 SMNVEV (reference sequence). This sample comprised unstimulated CD8+ T cells sorted from spleen or lymph node cells, obtained before transplant. The clonotype comes from a human donor who was the organ donor for an intestinal transplant. This chain links TRBV27 with TRBJ2-1; D ambiguous. The CDR3 region has the DNA TGTGCCAGCAGGGGCAGCCCCTACAATGAGCAGTTCTTC. The encoded protein is CASRGSPYNEQFF.